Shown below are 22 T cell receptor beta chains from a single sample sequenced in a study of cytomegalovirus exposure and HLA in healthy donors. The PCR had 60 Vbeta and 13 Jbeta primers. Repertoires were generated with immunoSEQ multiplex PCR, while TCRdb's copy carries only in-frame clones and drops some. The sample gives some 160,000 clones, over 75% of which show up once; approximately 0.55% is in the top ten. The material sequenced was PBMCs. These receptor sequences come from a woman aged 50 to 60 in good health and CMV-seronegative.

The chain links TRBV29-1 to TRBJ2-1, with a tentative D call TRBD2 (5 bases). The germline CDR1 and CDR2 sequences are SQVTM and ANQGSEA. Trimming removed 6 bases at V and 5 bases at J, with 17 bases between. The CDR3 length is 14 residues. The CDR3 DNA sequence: TGCAGCGTGGAGGACCCTACCCTCCACAATGAGCAGTTCTTC. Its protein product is CSVEDPTLHNEQFF.

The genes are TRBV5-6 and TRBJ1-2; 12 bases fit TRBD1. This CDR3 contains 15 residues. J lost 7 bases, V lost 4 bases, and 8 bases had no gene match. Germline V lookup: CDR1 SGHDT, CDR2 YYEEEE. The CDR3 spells CASSNRDRGPRGYTF. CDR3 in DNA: TGTGCCAGCAGCAACCGGGACAGGGGGCCCCGTGGCTACACCTTC.

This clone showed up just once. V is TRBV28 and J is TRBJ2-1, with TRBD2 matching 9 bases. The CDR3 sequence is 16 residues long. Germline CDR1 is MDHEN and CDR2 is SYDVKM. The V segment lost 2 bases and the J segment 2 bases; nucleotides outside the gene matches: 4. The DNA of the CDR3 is TGTGCCAGCAGTTTACGTCTAGCGGGACCCTACAATGAGCAGTTCTTC. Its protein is CASSLRLAGPYNEQFF.

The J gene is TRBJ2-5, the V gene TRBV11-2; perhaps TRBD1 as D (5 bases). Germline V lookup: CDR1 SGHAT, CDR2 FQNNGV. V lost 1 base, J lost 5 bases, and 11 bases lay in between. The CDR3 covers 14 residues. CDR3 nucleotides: TGTGCCAGCAGCTTAGTGATGGGGCGGGAGACCCAGTACTTC. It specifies CASSLVMGRETQYF.

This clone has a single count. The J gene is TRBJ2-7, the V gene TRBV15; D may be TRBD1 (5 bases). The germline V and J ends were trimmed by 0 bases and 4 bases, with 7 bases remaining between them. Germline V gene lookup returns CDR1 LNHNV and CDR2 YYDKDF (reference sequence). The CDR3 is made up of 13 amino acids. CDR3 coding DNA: TGTGCCACCAGCAGAGATCCAGGGTACGAGCAGTACTTC. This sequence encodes CATSRDPGYEQYF. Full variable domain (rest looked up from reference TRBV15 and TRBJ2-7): DAMVIQNPRYQVTQFGKPVTLSCSQTLNHNVMYWYQQKSSQAPKLLFHYYDKDFNNEADTPDNFQSRRPNTSFCFLDIRSPGLGDTAMYLCATSRDPGYEQYFGPGTRLTVT.

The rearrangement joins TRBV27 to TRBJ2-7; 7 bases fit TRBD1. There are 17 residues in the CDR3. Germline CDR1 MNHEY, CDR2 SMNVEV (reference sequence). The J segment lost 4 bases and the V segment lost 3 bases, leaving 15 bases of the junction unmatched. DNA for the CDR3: TGTGCCAGCAGTTTCCAGGTCCCGAGACAGGGATCGTACGAGCAGTACTTC. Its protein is CASSFQVPRQGSYEQYF.

This CDR3 is CASSLPDYLISYEQYF. The CDR3 DNA follows: TGTGCCAGCAGTTTACCGGACTACCTGATTTCCTACGAGCAGTACTTC. The V call is TRBV27, the J call TRBJ2-7, with D tentatively TRBD2 (6 bases). Germline CDR1 MNHEY, CDR2 SMNVEV (reference sequence). V lost 2 bases, J lost 1 base, and 15 bases lay in between. The CDR3 consists of 16 residues.

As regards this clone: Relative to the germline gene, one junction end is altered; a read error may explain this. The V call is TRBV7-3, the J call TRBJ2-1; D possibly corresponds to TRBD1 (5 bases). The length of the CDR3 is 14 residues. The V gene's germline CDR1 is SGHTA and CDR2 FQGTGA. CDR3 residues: CASSLLPGYSEQFF. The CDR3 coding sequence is TGTGCCAGCAGCTTATTACCAGGGTACAGTGAGCAGTTCTTC.

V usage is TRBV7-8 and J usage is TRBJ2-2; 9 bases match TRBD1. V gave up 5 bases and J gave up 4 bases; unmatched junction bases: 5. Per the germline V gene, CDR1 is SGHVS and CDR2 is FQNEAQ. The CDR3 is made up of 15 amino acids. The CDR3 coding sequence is TGTGCCAGCAGCCTACAGGGGGCGGGCACCGGGGAGCTGTTTTTT. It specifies CASSLQGAGTGELFF.

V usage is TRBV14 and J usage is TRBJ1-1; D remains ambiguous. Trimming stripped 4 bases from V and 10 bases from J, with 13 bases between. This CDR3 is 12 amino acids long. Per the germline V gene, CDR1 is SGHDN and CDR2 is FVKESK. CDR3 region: CASSPRRGSAFF. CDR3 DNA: TGTGCCAGCAGCCCGCGCCGCGGGTCAGCTTTCTTT.

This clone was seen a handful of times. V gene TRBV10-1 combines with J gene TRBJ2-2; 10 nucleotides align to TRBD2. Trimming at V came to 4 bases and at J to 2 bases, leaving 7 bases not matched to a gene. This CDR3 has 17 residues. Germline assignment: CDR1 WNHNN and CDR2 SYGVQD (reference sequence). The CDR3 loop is CASSALLAGVNTGELFF. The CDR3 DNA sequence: TGCGCCAGCAGTGCCCTCCTAGCGGGAGTTAACACCGGGGAGCTGTTTTTT.

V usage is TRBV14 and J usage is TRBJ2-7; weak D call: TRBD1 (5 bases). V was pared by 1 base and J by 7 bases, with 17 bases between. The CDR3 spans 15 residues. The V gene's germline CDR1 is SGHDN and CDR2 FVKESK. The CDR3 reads CASSQVGGAPGEQYF. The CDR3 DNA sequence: TGTGCCAGCAGCCAAGTGGGTGGGGCACCCGGGGAGCAGTACTTC.

CDR3 coding DNA: TGTGCCAGCAGTTGGTCTTTTGAGACTAGCGGGAGAGGCGGGGAGCTGTTTTTT. Its translation: CASSWSFETSGRGGELFF. The rearrangement uses TRBV2 and TRBJ2-2, with TRBD2 identical over 12 bases. The germline V gene encodes CDR1 SNHLY and CDR2 FYNNEI. V trimming: 5 bases; J trimming: 7 bases; junction bases outside the gene matches: 14. The CDR3 consists of 18 residues. Variable domain in full (rest from reference TRBV2 and TRBJ2-2): EPEVTQTPSHQVTQMGQEVILRCVPISNHLYFYWYRQILGQKVEFLVSFYNNEISEKSEIFDDQFSVERPDGSNFTLKIRSTKLEDSAMYFCASSWSFETSGRGGELFFGEGSRLTVL.

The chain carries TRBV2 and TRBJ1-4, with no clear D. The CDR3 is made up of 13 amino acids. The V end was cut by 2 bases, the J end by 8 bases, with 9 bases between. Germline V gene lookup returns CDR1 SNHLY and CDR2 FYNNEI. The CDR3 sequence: CASSEIRGEKLFF. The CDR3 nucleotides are TGTGCCAGCAGTGAAATCCGCGGGGAAAAACTGTTTTTT.

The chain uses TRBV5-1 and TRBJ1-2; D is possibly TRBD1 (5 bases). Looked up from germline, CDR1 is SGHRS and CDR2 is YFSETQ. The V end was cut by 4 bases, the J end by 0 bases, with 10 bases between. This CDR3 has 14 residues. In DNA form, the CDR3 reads TGCGCCAGCAGCGAGGACACTACTAACTATGGCTACACCTTC. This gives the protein CASSEDTTNYGYTF. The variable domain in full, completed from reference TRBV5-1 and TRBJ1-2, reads KAGVTQTPRYLIKTRGQQVTLSCSPISGHRSVSWYQQTPGQGLQFLFEYFSETQRNKGNFPGRFSGRQFSNSRSEMNVSTLELGDSALYLCASSEDTTNYGYTFGSGTRLTVV.

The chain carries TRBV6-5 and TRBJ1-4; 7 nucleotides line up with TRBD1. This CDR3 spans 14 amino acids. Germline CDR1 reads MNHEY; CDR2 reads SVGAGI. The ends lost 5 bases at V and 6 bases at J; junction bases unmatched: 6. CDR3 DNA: TGTGCCAGCAGTAGGGGGCGCGGGGATGAAAAACTGTTTTTT. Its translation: CASSRGRGDEKLFF.

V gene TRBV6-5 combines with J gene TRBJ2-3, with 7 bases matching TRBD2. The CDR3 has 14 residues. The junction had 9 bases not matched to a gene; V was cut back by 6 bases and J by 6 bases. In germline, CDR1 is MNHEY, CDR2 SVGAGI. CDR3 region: CASSPSGAIDTQYF. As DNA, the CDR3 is TGTGCCAGCAGCCCCAGCGGGGCGATCGATACGCAGTATTTT.

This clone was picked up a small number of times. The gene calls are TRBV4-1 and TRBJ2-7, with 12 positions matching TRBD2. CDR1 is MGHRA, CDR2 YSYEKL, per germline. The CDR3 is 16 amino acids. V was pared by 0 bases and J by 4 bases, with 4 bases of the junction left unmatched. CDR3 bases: TGCGCCAGCAGCCAAGAGGGAGGACTAGCGGGATACGAGCAGTACTTC. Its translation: CASSQEGGLAGYEQYF.

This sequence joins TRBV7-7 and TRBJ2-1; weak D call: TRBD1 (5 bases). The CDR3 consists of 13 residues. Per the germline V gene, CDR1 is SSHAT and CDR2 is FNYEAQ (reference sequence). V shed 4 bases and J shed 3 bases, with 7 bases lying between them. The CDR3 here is CASSSDNYNEQFF. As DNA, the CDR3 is TGTGCCAGCAGCTCGGACAACTACAATGAGCAGTTCTTC.

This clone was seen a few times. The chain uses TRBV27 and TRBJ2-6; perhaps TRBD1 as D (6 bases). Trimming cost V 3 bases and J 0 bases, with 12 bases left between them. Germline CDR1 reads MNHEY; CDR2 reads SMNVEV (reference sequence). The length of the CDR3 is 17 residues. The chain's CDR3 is CASSFIGQSSGANVLTF. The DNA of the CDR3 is TGTGCCAGCAGTTTCATAGGACAGAGCTCTGGGGCCAACGTCCTGACTTTC. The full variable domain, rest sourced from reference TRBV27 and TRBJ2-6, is EAQVTQNPRYLITVTGKKLTVTCSQNMNHEYMSWYRQDPGLGLRQIYYSMNVEVTDKGDVPEGYKVSRKEKRNFPLILESPSPNQTSLYFCASSFIGQSSGANVLTFGAGSRLTVL.

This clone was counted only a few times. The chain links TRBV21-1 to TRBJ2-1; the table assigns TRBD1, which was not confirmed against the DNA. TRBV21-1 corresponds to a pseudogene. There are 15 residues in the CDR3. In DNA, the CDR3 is TGTGCCAGCAGCAAGTTCGCAGGGGGCGTCGATGAGCAGTTCTTC. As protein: CASSKFAGGVDEQFF.

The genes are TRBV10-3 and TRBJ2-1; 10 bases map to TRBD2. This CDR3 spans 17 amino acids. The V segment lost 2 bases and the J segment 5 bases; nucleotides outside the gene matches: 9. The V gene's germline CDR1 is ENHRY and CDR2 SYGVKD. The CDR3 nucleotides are TGTGCCATCAGTGAGGGGCTAACTAGCGGGATTAACAATGAGCAGTTCTTC. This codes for CAISEGLTSGINNEQFF.